This T cell receptor beta chain was sequenced in a study of graft-versus-host responses after intestinal transplantation. Study in general: Anti-thymocyte globulin induction was given to all recipients, followed by tacrolimus and steroids for 3 to 4 years.

Data came from immunoSEQ multiplex PCR; TCRdb stores just in-frame clones and leaves some out. The data show 50,000 to 75,000 clones, with roughly nine tenths seen just once and about 1.7% held by the top ten. Remarks on this clone: The antigen remains unidentified.

From germline, CDR1 is MGHDK and CDR2 SYGVNS. V dropped 3 bases and J dropped 0 bases, with 6 bases sitting between them. This CDR3 spans 14 amino acids. Lymphocytes from graft epithelium and lamina propria were isolated. Regarding the study as a whole: High graft-versus-host to host-versus-graft clonal ratios were seen in allografts of patients with graft-donor T cell macrochimerism. There were GvH clones found in recipient marrow, and some of them appeared first in ileum or blood.

The sequence derives from a human patient who received an intestinal transplant, so some T cells may come from the graft donor. Sequences were derived from ileum tissue, sampled roughly 390 days after transplant. The chain uses TRBV25-1 and TRBJ1-3; D unresolved. For the CDR3, the DNA is TGTGCCAGCAGTGAGTGGGCCTCTGGAAACACCATATATTTT. It specifies CASSEWASGNTIYF.